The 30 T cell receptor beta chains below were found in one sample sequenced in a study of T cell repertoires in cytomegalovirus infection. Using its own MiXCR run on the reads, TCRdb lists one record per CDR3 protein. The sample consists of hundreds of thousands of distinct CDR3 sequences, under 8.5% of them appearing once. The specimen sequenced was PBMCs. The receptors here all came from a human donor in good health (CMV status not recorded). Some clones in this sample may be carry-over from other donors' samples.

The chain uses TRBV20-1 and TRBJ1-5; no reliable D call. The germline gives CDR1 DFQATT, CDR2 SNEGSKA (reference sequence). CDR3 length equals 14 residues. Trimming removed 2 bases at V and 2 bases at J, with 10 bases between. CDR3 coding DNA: TGCAGTGCTAGATCACACCTTGGCAATCAGCCCCAGCATTTT. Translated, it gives CSARSHLGNQPQHF.

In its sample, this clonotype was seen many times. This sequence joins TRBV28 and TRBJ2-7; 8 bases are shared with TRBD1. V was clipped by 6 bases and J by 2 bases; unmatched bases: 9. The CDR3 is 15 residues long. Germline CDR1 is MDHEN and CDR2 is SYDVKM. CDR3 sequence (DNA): TGTGCCAGCAGCCCTGGACAGGGATACCCCTACGAGCAGTACTTC. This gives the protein CASSPGQGYPYEQYF.

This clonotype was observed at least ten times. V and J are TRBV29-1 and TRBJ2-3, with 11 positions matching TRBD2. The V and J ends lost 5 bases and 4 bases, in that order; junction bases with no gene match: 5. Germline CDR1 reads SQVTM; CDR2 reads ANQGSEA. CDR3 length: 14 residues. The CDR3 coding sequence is TGCAGCGTTCCGACTAGCGGGGTCGCAGATACGCAGTATTTT. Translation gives CSVPTSGVADTQYF.

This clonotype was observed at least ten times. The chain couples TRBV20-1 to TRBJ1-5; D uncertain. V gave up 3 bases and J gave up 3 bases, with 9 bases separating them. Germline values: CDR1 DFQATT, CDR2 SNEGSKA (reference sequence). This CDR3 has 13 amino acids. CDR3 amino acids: CSASMDSNQPQHF. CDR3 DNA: TGCAGTGCTAGTATGGATTCCAATCAGCCCCAGCATTTT.

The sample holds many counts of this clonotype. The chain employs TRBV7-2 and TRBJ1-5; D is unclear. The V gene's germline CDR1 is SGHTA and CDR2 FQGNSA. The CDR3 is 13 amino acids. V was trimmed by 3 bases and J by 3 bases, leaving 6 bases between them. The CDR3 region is CASSFRTNQPQHF. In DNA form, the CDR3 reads TGTGCCAGCAGCTTTAGGACCAATCAGCCCCAGCATTTT. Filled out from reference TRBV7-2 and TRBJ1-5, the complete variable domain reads GAGVSQSPSNKVTEKGKDVELRCDPISGHTALYWYRQSLGQGLEFLIYFQGNSAPDKSGLPSDRFSAERTGGSVSTLTIQRTQQEDSAVYLCASSFRTNQPQHFGDGTRLSIL.

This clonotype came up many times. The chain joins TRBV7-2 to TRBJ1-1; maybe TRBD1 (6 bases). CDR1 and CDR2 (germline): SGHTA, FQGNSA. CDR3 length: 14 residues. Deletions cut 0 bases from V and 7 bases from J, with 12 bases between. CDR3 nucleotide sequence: TGTGCCAGCAGCTTAGCGAGGGGGGGGCTTGAAGCTTTCTTT. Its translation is CASSLARGGLEAFF.

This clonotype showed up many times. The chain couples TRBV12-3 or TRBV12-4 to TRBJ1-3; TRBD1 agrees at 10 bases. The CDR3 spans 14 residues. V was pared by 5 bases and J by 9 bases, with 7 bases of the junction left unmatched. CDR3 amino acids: CASSTGTGDPTIYF. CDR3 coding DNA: TGTGCCAGCAGTACCGGGACAGGGGACCCCACCATATATTTT.

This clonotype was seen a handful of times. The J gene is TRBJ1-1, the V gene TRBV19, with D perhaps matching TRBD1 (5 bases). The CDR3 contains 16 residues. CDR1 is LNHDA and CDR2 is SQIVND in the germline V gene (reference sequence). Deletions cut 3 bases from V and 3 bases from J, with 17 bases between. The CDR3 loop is CASSMDIIPRDTEAFF. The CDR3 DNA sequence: TGTGCCAGTAGTATGGACATAATCCCAAGGGACACTGAAGCTTTCTTT.

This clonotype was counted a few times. DNA for the CDR3: TGCAGCGGAGGGACGGCGAACACTGAAGCTTTCTTT. This codes for CSGGTANTEAFF. V usage is TRBV29-1 and J usage is TRBJ1-1; TRBD1 is a possible D gene (5 bases). Trimming stripped 7 bases from V and 1 base from J, with 10 bases between. Germline V gene data show CDR1 as SQVTM and CDR2 as ANQGSEA. The CDR3 contains 12 residues.

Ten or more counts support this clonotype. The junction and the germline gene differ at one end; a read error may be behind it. CDR3 nucleotides: TGTGCCAGCAGTTACGGGAGGAGGATCAACTTC. Translation: CASSYGRRINF. This chain links TRBV6-2 or TRBV6-3 with TRBJ2-7; tentative D call: TRBD2 (6 bases). Germline lookup yields CDR1 MNHEY and CDR2 SVGEGT. This CDR3 has 11 residues.

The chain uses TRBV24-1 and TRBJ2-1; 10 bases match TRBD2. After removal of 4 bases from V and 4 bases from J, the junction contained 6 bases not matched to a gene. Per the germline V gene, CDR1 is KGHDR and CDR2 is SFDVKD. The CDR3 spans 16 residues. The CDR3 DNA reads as TGTGCCACCAGTGACTCTAGCGGGGGATCTTACAATGAGCAGTTCTTC. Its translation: CATSDSSGGSYNEQFF.

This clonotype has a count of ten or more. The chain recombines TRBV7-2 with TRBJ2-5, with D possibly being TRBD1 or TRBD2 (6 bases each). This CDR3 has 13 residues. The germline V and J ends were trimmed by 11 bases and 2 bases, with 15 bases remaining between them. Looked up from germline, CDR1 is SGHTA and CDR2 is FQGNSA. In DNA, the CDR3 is TGTGCCTCGGGGGCGCGGAGGCAAGAGACCCAGTACTTC. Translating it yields CASGARRQETQYF.

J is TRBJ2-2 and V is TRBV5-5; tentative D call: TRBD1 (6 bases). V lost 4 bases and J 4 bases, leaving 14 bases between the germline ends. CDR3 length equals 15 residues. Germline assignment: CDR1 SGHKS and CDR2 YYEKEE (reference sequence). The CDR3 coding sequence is TGTGCCAGCAGCCGAGGGGGAACAATCACCGGGGAGCTGTTTTTT. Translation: CASSRGGTITGELFF.

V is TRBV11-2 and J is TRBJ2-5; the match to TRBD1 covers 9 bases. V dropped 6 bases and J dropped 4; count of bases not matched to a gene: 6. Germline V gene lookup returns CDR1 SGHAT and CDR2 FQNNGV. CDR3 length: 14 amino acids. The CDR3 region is CASRQDRGAETQYF. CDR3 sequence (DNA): TGTGCCAGCAGACAGGACAGGGGTGCAGAGACCCAGTACTTC.

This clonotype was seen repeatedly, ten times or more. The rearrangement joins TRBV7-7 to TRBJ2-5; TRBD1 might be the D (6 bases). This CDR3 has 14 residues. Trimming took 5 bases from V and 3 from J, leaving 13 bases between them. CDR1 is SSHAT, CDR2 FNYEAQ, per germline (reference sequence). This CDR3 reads CASSQGTNEETQYF. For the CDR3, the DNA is TGTGCCAGCAGCCAAGGGACAAATGAAGAGACCCAGTACTTC.

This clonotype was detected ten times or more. CDR3 sequence reads: CASRRTGDYEQYF. Here the CDR3 DNA reads TGTGCCAGCCGTCGGACAGGAGACTACGAGCAGTACTTC. V usage is TRBV27 and J usage is TRBJ2-7; 7 bases line up with TRBD1. The V and J ends lost 8 bases and 3 bases, in that order; junction bases with no gene match: 7. The CDR3 totals 13 residues. Germline CDR1 is MNHEY and CDR2 is SMNVEV (reference sequence).

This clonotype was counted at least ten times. This CDR3 is CASSSMVAASNQPQHF. The CDR3 DNA reads TGTGCCAGCAGCTCAATGGTGGCAGCTAGCAATCAGCCCCAGCATTTT. The chain joins TRBV7-2 to TRBJ1-5; D uncertain. The CDR3 has 16 amino acids. Germline V gene lookup returns CDR1 SGHTA and CDR2 FQGNSA. Trimming took 4 bases from V and 0 from J, leaving 13 bases between them. Together with reference TRBV7-2 and TRBJ1-5, the CDR3 gives the full variable domain: GAGVSQSPSNKVTEKGKDVELRCDPISGHTALYWYRQSLGQGLEFLIYFQGNSAPDKSGLPSDRFSAERTGGSVSTLTIQRTQQEDSAVYLCASSSMVAASNQPQHFGDGTRLSIL.

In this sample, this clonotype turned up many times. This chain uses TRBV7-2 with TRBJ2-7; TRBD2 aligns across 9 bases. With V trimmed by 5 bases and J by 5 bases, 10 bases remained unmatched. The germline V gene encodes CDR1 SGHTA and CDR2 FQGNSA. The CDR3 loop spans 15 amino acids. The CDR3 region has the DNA TGTGCCAGCAGCCCAGGGTCTAGCGGGGCGAACGAGCAGTACTTC. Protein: CASSPGSSGANEQYF.

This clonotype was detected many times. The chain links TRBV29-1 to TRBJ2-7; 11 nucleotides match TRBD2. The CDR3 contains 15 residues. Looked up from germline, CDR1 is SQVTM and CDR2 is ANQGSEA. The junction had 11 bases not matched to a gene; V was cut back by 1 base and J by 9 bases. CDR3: CSVEAGTSGGGVQYF. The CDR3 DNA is TGCAGCGTTGAAGCTGGGACTAGCGGCGGTGGGGTGCAGTACTTC.

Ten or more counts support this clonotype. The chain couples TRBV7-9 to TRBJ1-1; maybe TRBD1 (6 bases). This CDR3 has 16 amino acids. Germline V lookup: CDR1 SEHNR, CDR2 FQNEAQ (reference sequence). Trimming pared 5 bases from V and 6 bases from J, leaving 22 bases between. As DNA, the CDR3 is TGTGCCAGCAGCCACCGGGCGGGGGCGCCTAAGGCTGAAGCTTTCTTT. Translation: CASSHRAGAPKAEAFF.

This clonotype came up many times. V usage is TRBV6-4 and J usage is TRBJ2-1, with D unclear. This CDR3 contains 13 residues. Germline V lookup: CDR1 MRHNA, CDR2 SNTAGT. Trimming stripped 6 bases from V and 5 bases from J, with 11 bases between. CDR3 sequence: CASSPGEHNEQFF. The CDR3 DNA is TGTGCCAGCAGCCCCGGAGAGCACAATGAGCAGTTCTTC.

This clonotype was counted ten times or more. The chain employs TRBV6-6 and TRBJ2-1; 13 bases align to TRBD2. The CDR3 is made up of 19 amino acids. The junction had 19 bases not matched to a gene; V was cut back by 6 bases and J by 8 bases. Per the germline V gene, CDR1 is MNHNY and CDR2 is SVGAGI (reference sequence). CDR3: CASSYPLRTSGGPTYEQFF. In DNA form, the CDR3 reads TGTGCCAGCAGCTACCCATTGAGGACTAGCGGGGGTCCAACCTATGAGCAGTTCTTC.

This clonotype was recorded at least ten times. The CDR3: CASSFQGGQPQHF. In DNA form, the CDR3 reads TGTGCCAGCAGCTTCCAGGGTGGCCAGCCCCAGCATTTT. The V call is TRBV7-2, the J call TRBJ1-5; TRBD1 might be the D (5 bases). CDR1 and CDR2 from the germline V gene are SGHTA and FQGNSA. The CDR3 spans 13 residues. The V end was cut by 3 bases, the J end by 7 bases, with 10 bases between. Variable domain in full (rest from reference TRBV7-2 and TRBJ1-5): GAGVSQSPSNKVTEKGKDVELRCDPISGHTALYWYRQSLGQGLEFLIYFQGNSAPDKSGLPSDRFSAERTGGSVSTLTIQRTQQEDSAVYLCASSFQGGQPQHFGDGTRLSIL.

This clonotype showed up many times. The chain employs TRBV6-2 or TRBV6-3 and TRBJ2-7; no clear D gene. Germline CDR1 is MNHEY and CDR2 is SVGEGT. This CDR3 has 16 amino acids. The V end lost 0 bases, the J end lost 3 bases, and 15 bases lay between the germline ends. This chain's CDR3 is CASSYSNVKLGYEQYF. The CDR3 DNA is TGTGCCAGCAGTTACTCGAATGTCAAATTGGGCTACGAGCAGTACTTC.

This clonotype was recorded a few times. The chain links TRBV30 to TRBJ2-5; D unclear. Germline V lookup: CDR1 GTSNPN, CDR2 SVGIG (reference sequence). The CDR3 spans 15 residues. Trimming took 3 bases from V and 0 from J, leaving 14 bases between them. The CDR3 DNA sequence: TGTGCCTGGAGCGCCCATCCATCGTACCAAGAGACCCAGTACTTC. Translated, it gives CAWSAHPSYQETQYF.

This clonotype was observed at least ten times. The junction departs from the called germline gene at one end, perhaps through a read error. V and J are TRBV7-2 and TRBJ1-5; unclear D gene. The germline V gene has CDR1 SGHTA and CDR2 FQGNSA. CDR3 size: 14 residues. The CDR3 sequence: CASSLGGSPWPPHF. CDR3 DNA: TGTGCCAGCAGCTTAGGTGGGAGCCCATGGCCCCCGCATTTT. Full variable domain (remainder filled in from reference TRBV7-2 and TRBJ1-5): GAGVSQSPSNKVTEKGKDVELRCDPISGHTALYWYRQSLGQGLEFLIYFQGNSAPDKSGLPSDRFSAERTGGSVSTLTIQRTQQEDSAVYLCASSLGGSPWPPHFGDGTRLSIL.

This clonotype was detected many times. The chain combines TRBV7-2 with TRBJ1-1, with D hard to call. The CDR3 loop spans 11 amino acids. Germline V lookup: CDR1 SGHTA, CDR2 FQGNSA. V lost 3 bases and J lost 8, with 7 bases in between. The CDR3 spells CASSFLAEAFF. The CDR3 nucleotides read TGTGCCAGCAGCTTCCTAGCAGAAGCTTTCTTT.

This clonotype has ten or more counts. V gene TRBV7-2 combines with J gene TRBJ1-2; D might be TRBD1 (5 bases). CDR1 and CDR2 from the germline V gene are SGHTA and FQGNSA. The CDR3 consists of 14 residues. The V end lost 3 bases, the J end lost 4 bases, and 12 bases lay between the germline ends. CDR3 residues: CASSFGALTYGYTF. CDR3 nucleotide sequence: TGTGCCAGCAGCTTTGGGGCCCTAACCTATGGCTACACCTTC.

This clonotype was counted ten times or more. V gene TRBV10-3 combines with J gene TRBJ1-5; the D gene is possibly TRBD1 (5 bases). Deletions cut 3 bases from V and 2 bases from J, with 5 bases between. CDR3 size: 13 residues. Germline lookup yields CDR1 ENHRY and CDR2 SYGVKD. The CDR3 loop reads CAISDRGNQPQHF. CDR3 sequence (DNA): TGTGCCATCAGTGACAGGGGCAATCAGCCCCAGCATTTT.

CDR3 amino acids: CASSLILGGETQYF. The CDR3 coding sequence is TGTGCCAGCAGTTTAATCCTGGGCGGCGAGACCCAGTACTTC. V usage is TRBV12-3 or TRBV12-4 and J usage is TRBJ2-5; D not certain. The V gene lost 2 bases and the J gene lost 5 bases, with 12 bases spanning the gap. The CDR3 is 14 residues long.